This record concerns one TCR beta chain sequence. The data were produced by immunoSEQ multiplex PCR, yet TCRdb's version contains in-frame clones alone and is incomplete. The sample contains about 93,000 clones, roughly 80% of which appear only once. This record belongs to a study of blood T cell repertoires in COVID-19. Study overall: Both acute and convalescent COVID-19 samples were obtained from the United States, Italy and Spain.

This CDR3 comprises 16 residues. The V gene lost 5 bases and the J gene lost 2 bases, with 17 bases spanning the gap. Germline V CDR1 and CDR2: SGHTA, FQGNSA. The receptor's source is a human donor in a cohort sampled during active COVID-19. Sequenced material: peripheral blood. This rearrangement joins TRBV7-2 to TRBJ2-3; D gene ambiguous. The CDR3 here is CASSPQVGSFTDTQYF. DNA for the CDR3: TGTGCCAGCAGCCCCCAGGTGGGCAGCTTCACAGATACGCAGTATTTT.